A single sample gave rise to the 23 T cell receptor beta chains below, sequenced in a study of T cells in Graves' hyperthyroidism and ophthalmopathy. RNA transcripts were the template for amplifying TCR beta CDR3 regions. A set of HTBI primers served as the primers for a first-round RT-PCR of the TCR CDR3. TCRdb re-called the multiplex PCR reads with MiXCR, one entry per CDR3 protein. Of 500,000 to 800,000 distinct CDR3 sequences in the sample, just under 45% are singletons; the top ten hold roughly 7.2%. Sequenced input: peripheral blood or thyroid tissue (not recorded which). Source of these receptors: an adult man with Graves' disease, either hyperthyroidism or ophthalmopathy (not recorded which).

This clonotype turned up a few times. This rearrangement joins TRBV2 to TRBJ1-1; no firm D call. V shed 2 bases and J shed 1 base, with 8 bases lying between them. The CDR3 runs 14 residues. Germline lookup yields CDR1 SNHLY and CDR2 FYNNEI. CDR3 in amino acids: CASSEWDGNTEAFF. DNA of the CDR3: TGTGCCAGCAGTGAATGGGATGGGAACACTGAAGCTTTCTTT. The variable domain in full, completed from reference TRBV2 and TRBJ1-1, reads EPEVTQTPSHQVTQMGQEVILRCVPISNHLYFYWYRQILGQKVEFLVSFYNNEISEKSEIFDDQFSVERPDGSNFTLKIRSTKLEDSAMYFCASSEWDGNTEAFFGQGTRLTVV.

The V and J genes are TRBV6-5 and TRBJ2-7; no firm D call. The CDR3 is made up of 13 amino acids. Germline V gives CDR1 MNHEY, CDR2 SVGAGI. Trimming stripped 7 bases from V and 2 bases from J, with 12 bases between. In DNA form, the CDR3 reads TGTGCCAGCACCCCTGGGATGACCTACGAGCAGTACTTC. This codes for CASTPGMTYEQYF.

The chain recombines TRBV10-3 with TRBJ1-1; 9 bases fit TRBD1. The CDR3 has 16 residues. Germline V CDR1 and CDR2: ENHRY, SYGVKD. Trimming took 3 bases from V and 4 from J; bases not matched to a gene: 9. The CDR3 loop reads CAISETGGRRGTEAFF. The CDR3 bases are TGTGCCATCAGTGAAACAGGGGGCCGGCGGGGCACTGAAGCTTTCTTT.

On this clonotype itself: A single base separates this from a much larger clone, so it may be a read error. The gene calls are TRBV11-2 and TRBJ1-2; 7 bases match TRBD1. CDR1 and CDR2 from the germline V gene are SGHAT and FQNNGV. This CDR3 has 12 residues. Written as DNA, the CDR3 is TGTGTCAGCAGCCGCCAGGGGGTTGGCTACACCTTC. This translates into CVSSRQGVGYTF.

This clonotype has a count of ten or more. This chain joins TRBV24-1 and TRBJ1-3; possible D gene TRBD1, 5 bases. Trimming pared 4 bases from V and 0 bases from J, leaving 9 bases between. In germline, CDR1 is KGHDR, CDR2 SFDVKD. The CDR3 is 15 amino acids. CDR3 loop: CATSEGDDSGNTIYF. In DNA, the CDR3 is TGTGCCACCAGTGAGGGGGACGACTCTGGAAACACCATATATTTT.

This clonotype occurred many times. This chain connects TRBV20-1 to TRBJ2-7, with D hard to call. Germline assignment: CDR1 DFQATT and CDR2 SNEGSKA (reference sequence). The CDR3 contains 13 residues. Deletions cut 2 bases from V and 1 base from J, with 9 bases between. The CDR3 reads CSARKGGSYEQYF. In DNA, the CDR3 is TGCAGTGCTAGAAAAGGCGGATCCTACGAGCAGTACTTC.

This chain joins TRBV10-3 and TRBJ1-6; 8 nucleotides agree with TRBD1. The junction had 16 bases not matched to a gene; V was cut back by 10 bases and J by 11 bases. Germline CDR1 ENHRY, CDR2 SYGVKD. The CDR3 loop spans 15 amino acids. The CDR3 loop reads CASMNPGTGVAPLHF. CDR3 DNA sequence: TGTGCCAGCATGAACCCCGGGACAGGCGTCGCACCCCTCCACTTT.

This chain uses TRBV7-8 with TRBJ2-7, with TRBD2 identical over 7 bases. V lost 6 bases, J lost 3 bases, and 8 bases stayed unmatched. The CDR3 is made up of 14 amino acids. Germline loops: CDR1 SGHVS, CDR2 FQNEAQ. The DNA for the CDR3 is TGTGCCAGCAGTCCGGGGACTATGCACTACGAGCAGTACTTC. Amino acids: CASSPGTMHYEQYF. Supplemented by reference TRBV7-8 and TRBJ2-7, the full variable domain reads GAGVSQSPRYKVAKRGQDVALRCDPISGHVSLFWYQQALGQGPEFLTYFQNEAQLDKSGLPSDRFFAERPEGSVSTLKIQRTQQEDSAVYLCASSPGTMHYEQYFGPGTRLTVT.

CDR3 amino acids: CASSEDSWYNSPLHF. The CDR3 nucleotides are TGCGCCAGCAGCGAGGACAGTTGGTATAATTCACCCCTCCACTTT. This chain links TRBV5-1 with TRBJ1-6, with D tentatively TRBD1 (6 bases). From germline, CDR1 is SGHRS and CDR2 YFSETQ. The CDR3 totals 15 residues. The germline V and J ends were trimmed by 4 bases and 4 bases, with 12 bases remaining between them.

Concerning this clonotype: A junction boundary mismatches the germline segment, possibly from a read error. V and J are TRBV10-3 and TRBJ2-7, with D perhaps TRBD1 (6 bases). This CDR3 contains 15 residues. Germline V gives CDR1 ENHRY, CDR2 SYGVKD. The CDR3 loop reads CAITTRRRTENEQHF. CDR3 nucleotides: TGTGCCATTACCACCCGGCGCCGGACAGAGAACGAGCAGCACTTC.

The chain links TRBV12-3 or TRBV12-4 to TRBJ1-2, with D possibly matching TRBD1 (5 bases). The CDR3 is 13 residues long. Trimming cost V 5 bases and J 2 bases, with 9 bases left between them. The CDR3 reads CASSGDANYGYTF. In DNA form, the CDR3 reads TGTGCCAGCAGTGGGGACGCAAACTATGGCTACACCTTC.

About this clonotype itself: A read error is possible here, since a much larger clone lies one base away. CDR3 DNA sequence: TGTGCCAGCAGTGATGGACAGGGGGACGAAAAACTGTTTTTT. It yields the protein CASSDGQGDEKLFF. This chain links TRBV2 with TRBJ1-4; TRBD1 agrees at 10 bases. The ends lost 3 bases at V and 8 bases at J; junction bases unmatched: 3. This CDR3 has 14 residues. Germline loops: CDR1 SNHLY, CDR2 FYNNEI.

This rearrangement joins TRBV7-2 to TRBJ2-3, with D possibly being TRBD2 (6 bases). This CDR3 is 13 amino acids long. Trimming left V 8 bases short and J 6 bases short, with 15 bases between. The germline V gene encodes CDR1 SGHTA and CDR2 FQGNSA. The chain's CDR3 is CASAYFGGDTQYF. CDR3 in DNA: TGTGCCAGCGCCTATTTTGGGGGGGATACGCAGTATTTT.

As for this clonotype: The junction differs from germline at one of its ends, possibly a read error. The gene calls are TRBV7-9 and TRBJ2-7; no definite D call. This CDR3 comprises 11 residues. Germline V lookup: CDR1 SEHNR, CDR2 FQNEAQ (reference sequence). The CDR3, as DNA: TGTGCCAGCAGCGCCGCCTACGAGCGGTACTTC. This gives the protein CASSAAYERYF.

This chain connects TRBV7-2 to TRBJ1-4; TRBD1 aligns across 8 bases. The CDR3 totals 17 residues. Germline V lookup: CDR1 SGHTA, CDR2 FQGNSA. After removal of 5 bases from V and 5 bases from J, the junction contained 13 bases not matched to a gene. This CDR3 reads CASSPEPTGATNEKLFF. The CDR3 region has the DNA TGTGCCAGCAGCCCGGAACCGACAGGGGCGACGAATGAAAAACTGTTTTTT.

In its sample, this clonotype was seen many times. The chain employs TRBV2 and TRBJ1-3; D remains unclear. This CDR3 is built from 15 residues. The ends were cut back, 6 bases at V and 0 bases at J, with 12 bases in the middle. Germline V gives CDR1 SNHLY, CDR2 FYNNEI. CDR3 region: CASSPGMPSGNTIYF. CDR3 DNA sequence: TGTGCCAGCAGCCCCGGGATGCCCTCTGGAAACACCATATATTTT.

This rearrangement joins TRBV12-3 or TRBV12-4 to TRBJ2-6, with a possible D match to TRBD2 (5 bases). V was shortened by 5 bases and J by 17 bases, with 19 bases between the two germline ends. CDR3 length: 13 residues. CDR3: CASSEVGWEPMTF. CDR3 nucleotides: TGTGCCAGCAGTGAAGTTGGGTGGGAGCCGATGACTTTC.

This chain joins TRBV2 and TRBJ1-5; D is undetermined. The germline gives CDR1 SNHLY, CDR2 FYNNEI. The CDR3 totals 16 residues. Trimming cost V 1 base and J 6 bases, with 16 bases left between them. CDR3 in DNA: TGTGCCAGCAGTGAAGAAGGGAGGGAGGGAACTCAGCCCCAGCATTTT. Translation: CASSEEGREGTQPQHF.

This clonotype was picked up many times. This chain uses TRBV12-3 or TRBV12-4 with TRBJ1-2, with D hard to call. With 2 bases removed from V and 3 bases from J, the gap between germline ends came to 10 bases. The CDR3 consists of 14 residues. CDR3 sequence reads: CASSLQESDYGYTF. The CDR3 nucleotides are TGTGCCAGCAGTTTACAGGAGAGTGACTATGGCTACACCTTC.

The sample holds a few counts of this clonotype. The chain joins TRBV20-1 to TRBJ2-6; D ambiguous. The CDR3 totals 18 residues. Trimming took off 3 bases at V and 2 bases at J, with 20 bases between the two ends. Germline assignment: CDR1 DFQATT and CDR2 SNEGSKA (reference sequence). This CDR3 reads CSASGGARGDPGANVLTF. CDR3 sequence (DNA): TGCAGTGCTAGCGGTGGAGCTAGAGGCGACCCTGGGGCCAACGTCCTGACTTTC.

This clonotype was seen a few times. The V call is TRBV9, the J call TRBJ1-2; no firm D call. CDR3 size: 14 residues. CDR1 SGDLS and CDR2 YYNGEE come from the germline V gene. The germline V and J ends were trimmed by 4 bases and 3 bases, with 13 bases remaining between them. The CDR3 reads CASSQGGVDYGYTF. The DNA for the CDR3 is TGTGCCAGCAGCCAAGGAGGCGTGGACTATGGCTACACCTTC. Drawing the rest from reference TRBV9 and TRBJ1-2, the complete variable domain is DSGVTQTPKHLITATGQRVTLRCSPRSGDLSVYWYQQSLDQGLQFLIQYYNGEERAKGNILERFSAQQFPDLHSELNLSSLELGDSALYFCASSQGGVDYGYTFGSGTRLTVV.

This CDR3 is CASSYSIGWQETQYF. DNA for the CDR3: TGTGCCAGCAGTTACTCGATTGGGTGGCAAGAGACCCAGTACTTC. This chain links TRBV6-5 with TRBJ2-5; D uncertain. The V and J ends lost 0 bases and 2 bases respectively, with 10 bases between them. This CDR3 region has 15 residues. Germline V gene data show CDR1 as MNHEY and CDR2 as SVGAGI.

The chain joins TRBV12-3 or TRBV12-4 to TRBJ1-5; D gene ambiguous. With 11 bases removed from V and 0 bases from J, the gap between germline ends came to 14 bases. The CDR3 is 14 residues long. CDR3 in amino acids: CAGSRYCSNQPQHF. CDR3 nucleotides: TGTGCCGGATCCCGTTATTGTAGCAATCAGCCCCAGCATTTT.